Each of the 5 T cell receptor beta chains below was sequenced from the same sample in a study of shared clonotypes between healthy human individuals. Here immunoSEQ multiplex PCR was the method, and the copy in TCRdb shows in-frame clones only, minus some. The repertoire holds 1.5 million to 2.5 million clones, roughly 95% seen once, with 1.2% in the top ten. Naive CD8 cells were CD45RO-negative, positively selected for CCR7, excluding terminally differentiated effector memory CD45RA+ cells. The material sequenced was naive CD8+ T cells sorted from blood. All receptors come from a man aged 18 to 30 in good health.

This clone appeared once. This sequence joins TRBV7-6 and TRBJ2-5; 7 bases match TRBD2. The germline CDR1 and CDR2 sequences are SGHVS and FNYEAQ. V dropped 5 bases and J dropped 5; count of bases not matched to a gene: 11. This CDR3 has 15 residues. DNA for the CDR3: TGTGCCAGCAGCCCGGGACCGCGGGGAGGGGAGACCCAGTACTTC. It yields the protein CASSPGPRGGETQYF.

The chain carries TRBV11-3 and TRBJ2-7; D remains ambiguous. Germline CDR1 reads SGHNT; CDR2 reads YENEEA. The length of the CDR3 is 17 residues. Trimming pared 6 bases from V and 0 bases from J, leaving 21 bases between. The CDR3 DNA is TGTGCCAGCAGATCCTCTGACATCGAAATCAGCTCCTACGAGCAGTACTTC. Translation: CASRSSDIEISSYEQYF.

Concerning this clone itself: Sequence at one end of the junction differs from germline and may be a read error. The chain carries TRBV25-1 and TRBJ2-2; 9 positions agree with TRBD1. The germline CDR1 and CDR2 sequences are MGHDK and SYGVNS. This CDR3 spans 15 amino acids. The CDR3 loop is CASSDGQGSTGEMFF. CDR3 in DNA: TGTGCCAGCAGTGACGGACAGGGGAGCACCGGGGAGATGTTTTTT.

J is TRBJ2-7 and V is TRBV6-1, with 9 bases that match TRBD1. This CDR3 is 11 amino acids long. V dropped 11 bases and J dropped 6; count of bases not matched to a gene: 5. CDR1 is MNHNS, CDR2 SASEGT, per germline. CDR3 amino acids: CASVTGGEQYF. Written as DNA, the CDR3 is TGTGCCTCCGTGACAGGGGGCGAGCAGTACTTC.

The V call is TRBV29-1, the J call TRBJ2-2; D is unclear. Trimming cost V 6 bases and J 0 bases, with 5 bases left between them. The CDR3 covers 12 residues. The germline gives CDR1 SQVTM, CDR2 ANQGSEA. The CDR3 loop reads CSVRANTGELFF. The DNA of the CDR3 is TGCAGCGTCCGGGCGAACACCGGGGAGCTGTTTTTT.